This passage covers 21 T cell receptor beta chains from one sample sequenced in a study of response to subunit inactivated influenza vaccine. TCRdb redid the calling of the RT-PCR reads with MiXCR, one entry per CDR3 protein. Of 750,000 to 850,000 distinct CDR3 sequences listed, approximately 17% are singletons. The sample was PBMCs from blood, taken more than 4 days after vaccination. The receptors come from a man aged 50 to 59 who received an inactivated influenza vaccine.

This clonotype has more than one count but fewer than ten. The chain combines TRBV20-1 with TRBJ1-1, with D unclear. Germline CDR1 reads DFQATT; CDR2 reads SNEGSKA (reference sequence). This CDR3 has 15 amino acids. The V and J ends lost 0 bases and 1 base respectively, with 12 bases between them. CDR3 DNA sequence: TGCAGTGCTAGAGATAGACCGGACCGGAACACTGAAGCTTTCTTT. Protein product: CSARDRPDRNTEAFF.

This chain uses TRBV30 with TRBJ2-7, with TRBD1 as a possible D gene (5 bases). V lost 1 base, J lost 4 bases, and 5 bases lay in between. Germline CDR1 GTSNPN, CDR2 SVGIG (reference sequence). This CDR3 comprises 11 residues. The CDR3 protein is CAWSGQYEQYF. The DNA for the CDR3 is TGTGCCTGGAGTGGACAGTACGAGCAGTACTTC. The whole variable domain, filled in from reference TRBV30 and TRBJ2-7, reads SQTIHQWPATLVQPVGSPLSLECTVEGTSNPNLYWYRQAAGRGLQLLFYSVGIGQISSEVPQNLSASRPQDRQFILSSKKLLLSDSGFYLCAWSGQYEQYFGPGTRLTVT.

This clonotype turned up a few times. The chain uses TRBV6-5 and TRBJ2-3; tentatively, D is TRBD2 (5 bases). Between the trimmed V and J ends, which lost 2 bases and 2 bases, there was a span of 11 bases. The V gene's germline CDR1 is MNHEY and CDR2 SVGAGI. There are 15 residues in the CDR3. The CDR3 sequence: CASSYRIAPTDTQYF. CDR3 nucleotides: TGTGCCAGCAGTTACAGGATAGCGCCCACAGATACGCAGTATTTT.

CDR3 coding DNA: TGTGCCAGCAGCCAGTCCGGGCCGGGTACCGAGCAGTACTTC. Translated: CASSQSGPGTEQYF. The rearrangement links TRBV7-2 to TRBJ2-7, with unresolved D. Germline CDR1 is SGHTA and CDR2 is FQGNSA. There are 14 residues in the CDR3. V lost 5 bases and J 6 bases, leaving 17 bases between the germline ends.

This chain links TRBV28 with TRBJ2-3; D unresolved. Trimming removed 4 bases from V and 7 bases from J, with 9 bases in between. In germline, CDR1 is MDHEN, CDR2 SYDVKM. There are 12 residues in the CDR3. The CDR3 region has the DNA TGTGCCAGCAGTTGGCTTGAGAATACGCAGTATTTT. It translates to CASSWLENTQYF.

This clonotype was counted between two and nine times. The chain recombines TRBV7-2 with TRBJ1-3; no definite D call. The CDR3 is 15 amino acids. CDR1 and CDR2 from the germline V gene are SGHTA and FQGNSA. The ends were cut back, 2 bases at V and 0 bases at J, with 8 bases in the middle. The CDR3 is CASSLMWGSGNTIYF. CDR3 nucleotide sequence: TGTGCCAGCAGCTTAATGTGGGGCTCTGGAAACACCATATATTTT.

This clonotype was seen ten or more times. J is TRBJ1-2 and V is TRBV7-9; 7 nucleotides agree with TRBD1. V lost 3 bases, J lost 4 bases, and 5 bases stayed unmatched. The V gene's germline CDR1 is SEHNR and CDR2 FQNEAQ (reference sequence). The CDR3 sequence is 14 residues long. This chain's CDR3 is CASSFAGTAYGYTF. The DNA of the CDR3 is TGTGCCAGCAGCTTTGCCGGGACAGCCTATGGCTACACCTTC. Filled out from reference TRBV7-9 and TRBJ1-2, the complete variable domain reads DTGVSQNPRHKITKRGQNVTFRCDPISEHNRLYWYRQTLGQGPEFLTYFQNEAQLEKSRLLSDRFSAERPKGSFSTLEIQRTEQGDSAMYLCASSFAGTAYGYTFGSGTRLTVV.

This clonotype was observed a handful of times. This rearrangement joins TRBV24-1 to TRBJ1-5, with unresolved D. V dropped 7 bases and J dropped 7 bases, with 19 bases sitting between them. Germline CDR1 reads KGHDR; CDR2 reads SFDVKD. The CDR3 consists of 15 residues. This chain's CDR3 is CATSASQQAGQPQHF. In DNA form, the CDR3 reads TGTGCCACCAGCGCCTCTCAGCAGGCAGGACAGCCCCAGCATTTT.

The chain is built from TRBV20-1 and TRBJ2-3; 9 bases agree with TRBD2. CDR3 length equals 16 residues. CDR1 and CDR2 (germline): DFQATT, SNEGSKA (reference sequence). The trim removed 6 bases at V and 7 bases at J, leaving 17 bases unmatched. The CDR3 loop is CSASGEFSGSTYTQYF. The CDR3 bases are TGCAGTGCCAGCGGGGAGTTTAGCGGGAGTACCTATACGCAGTATTTT.

On this clonotype: A much larger clone differs by one base, so this may be a read error. The CDR3 reads CATSGTIYNEQFF. The DNA of the CDR3 is TGTGCCACCAGCGGGACTATCTACAATGAGCAGTTCTTC. The chain carries TRBV24-1 and TRBJ2-1; 7 nucleotides line up with TRBD2. This CDR3 spans 13 amino acids. The germline V gene has CDR1 KGHDR and CDR2 SFDVKD. The V and J ends lost 7 bases and 3 bases, in that order; junction bases with no gene match: 2.

This clonotype was recorded a few times. The chain joins TRBV29-1 to TRBJ2-7, with D hard to call. The ends were cut back, 4 bases at V and 0 bases at J, with 13 bases in the middle. The CDR3 length is 14 residues. CDR1 and CDR2 from the germline V gene are SQVTM and ANQGSEA. The CDR3 bases are TGCAGCGTTGTCGGAGCGTACGGCTCCTACGAGCAGTACTTC. It translates to CSVVGAYGSYEQYF.

This rearrangement joins TRBV10-2 to TRBJ2-3, with 12 nucleotides matching TRBD2. V shed 7 bases, J shed 4 bases, and the junction held 9 bases outside the gene matches. This CDR3 comprises 16 residues. The germline CDR1 and CDR2 sequences are WSHSY and SAAADI. Written as DNA, the CDR3 is TGCGCCAGCATAGGACTAGCGGGGCCATCGGCAGATACGCAGTATTTT. It encodes CASIGLAGPSADTQYF.

With respect to this clonotype: A much more abundant neighbour one base away suggests this may be a read error. The chain couples TRBV12-3 or TRBV12-4 to TRBJ2-5; D may be TRBD2 (5 bases). This CDR3 contains 13 residues. The CDR3 DNA follows: TGTGCCAGCAGTTTTCCTAGTGGGGAGACCCAGCACTTC. Translation: CASSFPSGETQHF.

The chain joins TRBV19 to TRBJ2-3; the D gene is possibly TRBD1 (6 bases). Per the germline V gene, CDR1 is LNHDA and CDR2 is SQIVND (reference sequence). Trimming stripped 7 bases from V and 3 bases from J, with 14 bases between. The CDR3 contains 14 residues. CDR3 sequence (DNA): TGTGCCAGTAAGAGGGGGTTGGGTACAGATACGCAGTATTTT. Protein: CASKRGLGTDTQYF.

This clonotype was recorded many times. This rearrangement joins TRBV12-3 or TRBV12-4 to TRBJ2-1; TRBD2 matches 11 bases. The CDR3 is 18 residues long. V was pared by 4 bases and J by 3 bases, with 11 bases of the junction left unmatched. The CDR3 DNA follows: TGTGCCAGCAGTTCCCCCTTAAAAACTAGCGGGAGCTACAATGAGCAGTTCTTC. As protein: CASSSPLKTSGSYNEQFF.

The genes are TRBV6-5 and TRBJ1-6, with TRBD1 matching over 9 bases. Germline V CDR1 and CDR2: MNHEY, SVGAGI. The CDR3 covers 13 residues. Trimming at V came to 6 bases and at J to 9 bases, leaving 3 bases not matched to a gene. The CDR3 nucleotides are TGTGCCAGCAGCTACAGGGGGCCTTCACCCCTCCACTTT. Residues: CASSYRGPSPLHF.

The rearrangement joins TRBV2 to TRBJ2-3; maybe TRBD2 (6 bases). Germline V gene sequence: CDR1 SNHLY, CDR2 FYNNEI. The CDR3 runs 17 residues. V lost 3 bases and J 8 bases, leaving 24 bases between the germline ends. The CDR3 DNA is TGTGCCAGCAGTGATTATCCCGTGACTAGTGGCTCGATTACGCAGTATTTT. The encoded protein is CASSDYPVTSGSITQYF. Complete variable domain (other parts from reference TRBV2 and TRBJ2-3): EPEVTQTPSHQVTQMGQEVILRCVPISNHLYFYWYRQILGQKVEFLVSFYNNEISEKSEIFDDQFSVERPDGSNFTLKIRSTKLEDSAMYFCASSDYPVTSGSITQYFGPGTRLTVL.

The chain recombines TRBV7-2 with TRBJ2-1; 14 positions agree with TRBD2. Trimming removed 5 bases from V and 10 bases from J; junction bases left unmatched: 10. The CDR3 sequence is 16 residues long. Germline-derived CDR1 and CDR2 are SGHTA and FQGNSA. CDR3 bases: TGTGCCAGCAGCCCTGGTGGACTAGCGGGAGGAGGCGAGCAGTTCTTC. It specifies CASSPGGLAGGGEQFF.

This clonotype was counted many times. V usage is TRBV20-1 and J usage is TRBJ1-5; 9 nucleotides align to TRBD1. From germline, CDR1 is DFQATT and CDR2 SNEGSKA (reference sequence). V lost 6 bases to trimming and J lost 4 bases; unmatched junction nucleotides: 4. The CDR3 is made up of 13 amino acids. The CDR3 loop is CSASGQGNQPQHF. In DNA form, the CDR3 reads TGCAGTGCCTCGGGACAGGGAAATCAGCCCCAGCATTTT.

This rearrangement joins TRBV7-8 to TRBJ2-7, with D hard to call. The CDR3 covers 13 residues. Trimming pared 4 bases from V and 2 bases from J, leaving 9 bases between. From germline, CDR1 is SGHVS and CDR2 FQNEAQ. The CDR3 is CASSSPPPYEQYF. Here the CDR3 DNA reads TGTGCCAGCAGCTCCCCACCGCCCTACGAGCAGTACTTC.

This clonotype was observed a few times. The chain combines TRBV11-2 with TRBJ2-7, with 8 bases that match TRBD1. The CDR3 runs 16 residues. The germline V gene has CDR1 SGHAT and CDR2 FQNNGV. The J segment lost 3 bases and the V segment lost 1 base, leaving 8 bases of the junction unmatched. DNA of the CDR3: TGTGCCAGCAGCTTAGGGTTCAGGGGGCAAGGCTACGAGCAGTACTTC. This codes for CASSLGFRGQGYEQYF.